This TCR beta chain was documented in a study of identical twins. Study-level results: Compared with unrelated sharing, twin-shared out-of-frame alpha sequences had more low-probability sequences. Memory repertoires showed no such pattern, whereas abundant cord blood beta clonotypes carried fewer insertions. Interpretation of the results relied on cross-sectional statistical analysis and not on following the same donors.

This clonotype was counted between two and nine times. Antigen specificity is unknown. Unique molecular identifiers were present on the cDNA, and a universal primer site came from template switching. One entry per CDR3 protein, called by TCRdb with MiXCR from the 5' RACE reads. The sample lists 570,000 or so distinct CDR3 sequences, more than 9% seen once, with roughly 3% in the top ten. CDR1 and CDR2 (germline): SGHVS, FQNEAQ. The CDR3 is 14 residues long. J gave up 4 bases and V 8 bases, and 9 bases lay outside the gene matches. These data were likewise used in another study, on yellow fever vaccine responses in identical twins.

Sequenced material: PBMCs. The sequence was obtained from a woman under 30 in good health. The V call is TRBV7-8, the J call TRBJ2-5, with 8 bases matching TRBD2. CDR3 region: CASGRREGPETQYF. Here the CDR3 DNA reads TGTGCCAGCGGGCGCCGGGAGGGCCCAGAGACCCAGTACTTC.